The 15 T cell receptor beta chains listed next were all sequenced from one sample in a study of vaccination effects on CD4 cells after COVID-19. Antigen-specific CD4+ T cells were first expanded with viral peptide pools by the ViraFEST assay and only then sequenced. The culture ran for nine to ten days, and then CD4+ T cells were isolated. Each participant was given two doses of one vaccine (BNT162b2 or mRNA-1273). What these receptors recognize is not known. Profiling relied on immunoSEQ multiplex PCR, and the TCRdb table lists in-frame clones only, not all of them. The repertoire consists of 80,000 to 95,000 clones, with around four fifths occurring once and the leading ten covering about 1.2%. The specimen comprised CD4+ T cells from PBMCs cultured with HCoV-OC43 spike peptides, sampled after COVID-19 vaccination. Subset here: HCoV-OC43 spike overlapping peptide pool stimulation. Receptor source: a human donor who received a COVID-19 vaccine.

The chain is built from TRBV28 and TRBJ1-1, with 10 bases fitting TRBD1. The V segment lost 3 bases and the J segment 0 bases; nucleotides outside the gene matches: 4. The germline V gene has CDR1 MDHEN and CDR2 SYDVKM. This CDR3 spans 16 amino acids. The CDR3 nucleotides read TGTGCCAGCAGTTTCTGGACAGGGGGAATGAACACTGAAGCTTTCTTT. As protein: CASSFWTGGMNTEAFF.

The chain employs TRBV5-1 and TRBJ2-5; D is possibly TRBD1 (5 bases). With 1 base removed from V and 1 base from J, the gap between germline ends came to 11 bases. This CDR3 comprises 15 residues. Germline V lookup: CDR1 SGHRS, CDR2 YFSETQ. DNA for the CDR3: TGCGCCAGCAGCTTGCGACTCAGGGTCCAAGAGACCCAGTACTTC. It codes for CASSLRLRVQETQYF.

This clone was recorded once. V usage is TRBV6-5 and J usage is TRBJ1-2; 8 nucleotides align to TRBD1. V was clipped by 6 bases and J by 5 bases; unmatched bases: 8. Germline CDR1 and CDR2: MNHEY and SVGAGI. The CDR3 is made up of 14 amino acids. The CDR3 DNA reads as TGTGCCAGCAGGCGACAGGGGTCGGGGTATGGCTACACCTTC. It specifies CASRRQGSGYGYTF.

The CDR3 is CASSLQETQYF. The CDR3 DNA sequence: TGTGCCAGCAGCCTTCAAGAGACCCAGTACTTC. V is TRBV3-1 (or the pseudogene TRBV3-2) and J is TRBJ2-5; D call uncertain. The CDR3 runs 11 residues. V was clipped by 4 bases and J by 2 bases, with 2 bases between them. Germline V gene data show CDR1 as LGHDT and CDR2 as YNNKEL (reference sequence).

The chain couples TRBV7-8 to TRBJ1-5; D ambiguous. With 1 base removed from V and 3 bases from J, the gap between germline ends came to 10 bases. CDR1 is SGHVS, CDR2 FQNEAQ, per germline. The CDR3 spans 15 residues. CDR3 residues: CASSLGRQYNQPQHF. CDR3 coding DNA: TGTGCCAGCAGCTTAGGACGACAATACAATCAGCCCCAGCATTTT.

CDR3 amino acids: CASSAHSGANVLTF. CDR3 in DNA: TGTGCCAGCAGCGCGCACTCTGGGGCCAACGTCCTGACTTTC. This chain connects TRBV9 to TRBJ2-6; the D is unclear. CDR3 length: 14 amino acids. The germline V gene has CDR1 SGDLS and CDR2 YYNGEE. V shed 3 bases and J shed 0 bases, with 4 bases lying between them.

This sequence joins TRBV27 and TRBJ1-5, with 7 bases fitting TRBD1. Germline loops: CDR1 MNHEY, CDR2 SMNVEV (reference sequence). The CDR3 spans 17 residues. V dropped 1 base and J dropped 4; count of bases not matched to a gene: 10. The CDR3 sequence is CASSLFRQGVPNQPQHF. The DNA for the CDR3 is TGTGCCAGCAGTTTATTTAGACAGGGAGTACCTAATCAGCCCCAGCATTTT.

The chain uses TRBV18 and TRBJ2-2; possible D gene TRBD1, 6 bases. V lost 6 bases to trimming and J lost 1 base, with 12 bases between them. From germline, CDR1 is KGHSH and CDR2 LQKENI. The CDR3 spans 15 residues. CDR3 coding DNA: TGTGCCAGCTCCCCGGGGACAATGAACACCGGGGAGCTGTTTTTT. This gives the protein CASSPGTMNTGELFF.

This clone was found once. This chain connects TRBV11-3 to TRBJ1-1, with D maybe TRBD1 (5 bases). Germline lookup yields CDR1 SGHNT and CDR2 YENEEA. The CDR3 consists of 13 residues. V lost 3 bases, J lost 2 bases, and 7 bases lay in between. Written as DNA, the CDR3 is TGTGCCAGCAGCTTCGACAGCAACACTGAAGCTTTCTTT. Translation: CASSFDSNTEAFF.

The V call is TRBV5-1, the J call TRBJ2-4; unclear D gene. Germline V gene data show CDR1 as SGHRS and CDR2 as YFSETQ. This CDR3 has 13 amino acids. With 1 base removed from V and 7 bases from J, the gap between germline ends came to 9 bases. The CDR3 DNA reads TGCGCCAGCAGCTTGAAGCTCGGGAACATTCAGTACTTC. Residues: CASSLKLGNIQYF.

The chain couples TRBV24-1 to TRBJ2-1; a possible D gene is TRBD2 (7 bases). V gave up 6 bases and J gave up 7 bases, with 15 bases separating them. Per germline, CDR1 KGHDR and CDR2 SFDVKD. This CDR3 has 14 residues. The CDR3 DNA is TGTGCCACCAGTCGAGGGGGGGGGATTAATGAGCAGTTCTTC. It yields the protein CATSRGGGINEQFF.

This sequence joins TRBV2 and TRBJ1-5, with a weak D call TRBD1 (6 bases). CDR1 is SNHLY and CDR2 is FYNNEI in the germline V gene. V lost 2 bases and J 6 bases, leaving 14 bases between the germline ends. The CDR3 is 15 residues long. The CDR3 protein is CASSETGANVQPQHF. Here the CDR3 DNA reads TGTGCCAGCAGTGAAACGGGGGCTAACGTTCAGCCCCAGCATTTT.

The CDR3 is CASTPRGQGFYGYTF. CDR3 nucleotide sequence: TGTGCCAGCACCCCCAGGGGGCAGGGGTTCTATGGCTACACCTTC. The chain couples TRBV28 to TRBJ1-2; 8 positions agree with TRBD1. Looked up from germline, CDR1 is MDHEN and CDR2 is SYDVKM. Trimming at V came to 7 bases and at J to 4 bases, leaving 11 bases not matched to a gene. This CDR3 region has 15 residues.

The V and J genes are TRBV28 and TRBJ1-2; the D gene is possibly TRBD1 (6 bases). The germline V gene encodes CDR1 MDHEN and CDR2 SYDVKM. This CDR3 spans 15 amino acids. Trimming removed 6 bases at V and 5 bases at J, with 19 bases between. In DNA, the CDR3 is TGTGCCAGCAGCTCCGAAGGGGGGTCGGGGTATGGCTACACCTTC. Amino acid sequence: CASSSEGGSGYGYTF.

V is TRBV12-3 or TRBV12-4 and J is TRBJ1-2, with D unresolved. The CDR3 is 12 residues long. Trimming took 7 bases from V and 2 from J, leaving 8 bases between them. The CDR3 nucleotides are TGTGCCAGCACCTCGGGGAACTATGGCTACACCTTC. This gives the protein CASTSGNYGYTF.